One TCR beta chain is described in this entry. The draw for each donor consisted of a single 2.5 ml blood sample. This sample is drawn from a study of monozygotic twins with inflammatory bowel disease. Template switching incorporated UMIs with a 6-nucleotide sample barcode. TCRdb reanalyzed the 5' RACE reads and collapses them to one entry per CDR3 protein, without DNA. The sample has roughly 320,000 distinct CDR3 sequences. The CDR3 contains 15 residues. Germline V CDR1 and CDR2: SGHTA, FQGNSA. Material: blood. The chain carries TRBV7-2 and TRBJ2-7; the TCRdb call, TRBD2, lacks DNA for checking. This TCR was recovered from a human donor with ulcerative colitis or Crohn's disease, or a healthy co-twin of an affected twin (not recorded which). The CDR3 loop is CASSNQPTGVYEQYF.